These T cell receptor beta chains were read from a single sample in a study of naive and memory T cell subsets. TCRdb itself ran the UMI-ligation and nested PCR reads through MiXCR, one entry per CDR3 protein. The sample gives 130,000 to 150,000 distinct CDR3 sequences, 15% to 20% of which show up once; approximately 0.13% is in the top ten. Sample: naive CD4+ T cells from blood. These receptors were collected from a human donor in good health. The CDR3 runs from the conserved cysteine through the conserved F or W. D genes are given only for firm matches. Rows may omit the clone size; those that give it use once, few, many or a size class.

J gene: TRBJ2-1
clone size: few
D gene: NA
V gene: TRBV10-3
CDR3 protein: CATTINNEQFF
CDR3 DNA: TGTGCCACCACTATAAACAATGAGCAGTTCTTC

J gene: TRBJ2-3
clone size: NA
D gene: NA
V gene: TRBV6-2/TRBV6-3
CDR3 protein: CASSYPLQGYTDTQYF
CDR3 DNA: TGTGCCAGCAGTTACCCACTACAGGGTTATACAGATACGCAGTATTTT

J gene: TRBJ2-7
clone size: NA
D gene: NA
V gene: TRBV10-3
CDR3 protein: CAISEPATGGARYEQYF
CDR3 DNA: TGTGCCATCAGTGAGCCAGCAACAGGTGGTGCTAGGTACGAGCAGTACTTC

J gene: TRBJ2-1
clone size: few
D gene: TRBD2
V gene: TRBV29-1
CDR3 protein: CSVVGAGLADYNEQFF
CDR3 DNA: TGCAGCGTTGTCGGGGCCGGACTAGCAGACTACAATGAGCAGTTCTTC

J gene: TRBJ2-3
clone size: few
D gene: TRBD2
V gene: TRBV2
CDR3 protein: CASSEYREGPDTQYF
CDR3 DNA: TGTGCCAGCAGTGAATACCGGGAGGGCCCTGATACGCAGTATTTT

J gene: TRBJ2-7
clone size: NA
D gene: NA
V gene: TRBV18
CDR3 protein: CASSPNRGGDEQYF
CDR3 DNA: TGTGCCAGCTCACCCAACAGGGGAGGCGACGAGCAGTACTTC

J gene: TRBJ1-1
clone size: NA
D gene: NA
V gene: TRBV4-1
CDR3 protein: CASSQLERRNTEAFF
CDR3 DNA: TGCGCCAGCAGCCAATTGGAAAGGCGGAACACTGAAGCTTTCTTT

J gene: TRBJ1-5
clone size: NA
D gene: TRBD1
V gene: TRBV7-9
CDR3 protein: CASSRFVRDRDSNQPQHF
CDR3 DNA: TGTGCCAGCAGCCGCTTCGTACGGGACAGGGATAGCAATCAGCCCCAGCATTTT

J gene: TRBJ2-3
clone size: NA
D gene: TRBD2
V gene: TRBV5-1
CDR3 protein: CASSFPSGKSDTQYF
CDR3 DNA: TGCGCCAGCAGCTTCCCTAGCGGGAAGTCAGATACGCAGTATTTT

J gene: TRBJ2-3
clone size: NA
D gene: TRBD1
V gene: TRBV2
CDR3 protein: CASSELVTGKTDTQYF
CDR3 DNA: TGTGCCAGCAGTGAATTGGTGACAGGGAAGACAGATACGCAGTATTTT

J gene: TRBJ2-5
clone size: few
D gene: NA
V gene: TRBV5-6
CDR3 protein: CASTALGGGKETQYF
CDR3 DNA: TGTGCCAGCACCGCTTTGGGTGGAGGGAAAGAGACCCAGTACTTC

J gene: TRBJ2-3
clone size: NA
D gene: NA
V gene: TRBV10-3
CDR3 protein: CAINPGSTDTQYF
CDR3 DNA: TGTGCCATCAATCCCGGGAGCACAGATACGCAGTATTTT

J gene: TRBJ2-2
clone size: NA
D gene: TRBD2
V gene: TRBV20-1
CDR3 protein: CSARVPGLAATGELFF
CDR3 DNA: TGCAGTGCTAGAGTACCGGGACTAGCAGCCACCGGGGAGCTGTTTTTT

J gene: TRBJ2-5
clone size: NA
D gene: TRBD2
V gene: TRBV18
CDR3 protein: CASSAGTKLETQYF
CDR3 DNA: TGTGCCAGCTCAGCCGGGACTAAACTAGAGACCCAGTACTTC

J gene: TRBJ2-7
clone size: few
D gene: NA
V gene: TRBV28
CDR3 protein: CASGGGPSYEQYF
CDR3 DNA: TGTGCCAGCGGAGGAGGCCCTTCCTACGAGCAGTACTTC

J gene: TRBJ2-3
clone size: NA
D gene: NA
V gene: TRBV18
CDR3 protein: CASSPGRQGDTQYF
CDR3 DNA: TGTGCCAGCTCACCGGGACGCCAGGGGGATACGCAGTATTTT

J gene: TRBJ2-2
clone size: many
D gene: TRBD1
V gene: TRBV9
CDR3 protein: CASSTGTGGVVTGELFF
CDR3 DNA: TGTGCCAGCAGCACCGGGACAGGGGGCGTCGTCACCGGGGAGCTGTTTTTT

J gene: TRBJ2-7
clone size: NA
D gene: NA
V gene: TRBV5-1
CDR3 protein: CASSLRQHDEQYF
CDR3 DNA: TGCGCCAGCAGCTTGAGGCAGCACGACGAGCAGTACTTC

J gene: TRBJ2-2
clone size: few
D gene: TRBD1
V gene: TRBV12-3/TRBV12-4
CDR3 protein: CASSTDRVTGELFF
CDR3 DNA: TGTGCCAGCAGCACCGACAGGGTGACCGGGGAGCTGTTTTTT

J gene: TRBJ2-3
clone size: NA
D gene: TRBD2
V gene: TRBV5-1
CDR3 protein: CASSLAGGARPADTQYF
CDR3 DNA: TGCGCCAGCAGCTTGGCCGGGGGGGCTCGTCCTGCAGATACGCAGTATTTT

J gene: TRBJ2-3
clone size: few
D gene: NA
V gene: TRBV19
CDR3 protein: CASSIGEADTQYF
CDR3 DNA: TGTGCCAGTAGTATAGGAGAGGCAGATACGCAGTATTTT

J gene: TRBJ2-3
clone size: few
D gene: TRBD2
V gene: TRBV5-5
CDR3 protein: CASSGSGGSDTQYF
CDR3 DNA: TGTGCCAGCAGCGGTAGCGGGGGGAGTGATACGCAGTATTTT

J gene: TRBJ2-7
clone size: NA
D gene: TRBD2
V gene: TRBV7-9
CDR3 protein: CASSLVGLAGEYEQYF
CDR3 DNA: TGTGCCAGCAGCTTAGTAGGACTAGCGGGGGAATACGAGCAGTACTTC